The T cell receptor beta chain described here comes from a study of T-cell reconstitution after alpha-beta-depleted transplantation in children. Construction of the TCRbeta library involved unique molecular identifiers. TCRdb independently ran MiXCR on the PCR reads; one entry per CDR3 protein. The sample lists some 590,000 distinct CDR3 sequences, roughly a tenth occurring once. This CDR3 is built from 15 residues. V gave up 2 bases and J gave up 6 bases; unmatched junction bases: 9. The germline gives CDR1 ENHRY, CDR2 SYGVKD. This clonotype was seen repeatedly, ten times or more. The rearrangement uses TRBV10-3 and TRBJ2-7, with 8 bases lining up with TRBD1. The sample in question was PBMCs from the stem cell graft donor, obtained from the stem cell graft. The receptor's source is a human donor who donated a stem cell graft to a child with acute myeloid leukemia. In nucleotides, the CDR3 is TGTGCCATCAGTGAGGTGGACAGGGACCTGAGCGAGCAGTACTTC. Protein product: CAISEVDRDLSEQYF.